The following is a TCR beta chain sequence with its context. The antigen is unknown. The sample originates from a study of T cells in Graves' hyperthyroidism and ophthalmopathy. Study-wide context: Prior to any treatment, at the point of initial diagnosis, peripheral blood was collected.

Amplified TCR beta CDR3 regions derived from RNA transcripts. The TCR CDR3 first-round RT-PCR relied on the HTBI primer set. TCRdb called the multiplex PCR reads again in MiXCR, with one record for every CDR3 protein. This table holds about 160,000 distinct CDR3 sequences, just under 9.5% found once. The CDR3 is 15 residues long. The junction had 6 bases not matched to a gene; V was cut back by 4 bases and J by 6 bases. Germline V gene lookup returns CDR1 MGHRA and CDR2 YSYEKL. General study results and limits: Most clonotypes expanded in thyroid above 0.001 were likewise present in blood.

Clinical symptoms, serum thyroxine, TRAb, thyroid ultrasound and orbital computed tomography established diagnosis. It was 10 ml of fresh peripheral blood that supplied the PBMCs. This sequence was found in a woman aged 18-29 years with Graves' hyperthyroidism that later progressed to Graves' ophthalmopathy. J is TRBJ1-5 and V is TRBV4-1; 10 nucleotides agree with TRBD1. Sequencing was carried out using blood. CDR3 in DNA: TGCGCCAGCAGCCGTACGACAGGGGGCGGTCAGCCCCAGCATTTT. Protein sequence: CASSRTTGGGQPQHF.